This entry features one TCR beta chain sequence. The antigen remains unidentified. The PCR employed 60 Vbeta primers together with 13 Jbeta primers. The data were produced by immunoSEQ multiplex PCR, yet TCRdb's version contains in-frame clones alone and is incomplete. The sample lists around 110,000 clones; 75% to 85% were seen once. The donors, nominally healthy at sampling, likely had unrecorded immune exposures. The data were taken from a study of cytomegalovirus exposure and HLA in healthy donors. Findings of the study overall: Reports indicated that the classifier achieved high specificity and sensitivity in diagnosing cytomegalovirus status. The study assumed roughly uniform donor sequencing depth for presence/absence analyses.

Per germline, CDR1 MNHEY and CDR2 SVGAGI. With V trimmed by 5 bases and J by 7 bases, 4 bases remained unmatched. The CDR3 is 12 residues long. The TCR was taken from a woman aged 18-35 years in good health and CMV-seropositive. Sequencing was done on a sample of PBMCs. The rearrangement joins TRBV6-5 to TRBJ2-5; 7 nucleotides match TRBD2. Here the CDR3 DNA reads TGTGCCAGCAGTGGGGAGGGAAGGACCCAGTACTTC. Protein product: CASSGEGRTQYF.